A single sample is the source of the 14 T cell receptor beta chains below, sequenced in a study of T cell responses to AZD1222 COVID-19 vaccine. Libraries were prepared by immunoSEQ multiplex PCR; TCRdb keeps only in-frame clonotypes and omits some of them. The data contain some 150,000 clones, 90% to 95% of them singletons. The sample in question was peripheral blood, obtained on day 0 of AZD1222 vaccination. These receptors were taken from an adult in good health.

V is TRBV2 and J is TRBJ2-7, with a possible D match to TRBD2 (5 bases). The germline gives CDR1 SNHLY, CDR2 FYNNEI. Deletions cut 2 bases from V and 5 bases from J, with 10 bases between. The CDR3 is made up of 13 amino acids. The CDR3 DNA sequence: TGTGCCAGCAGTGAAAGGAGGACCGACGAGCAGTACTTC. Protein product: CASSERRTDEQYF.

The gene calls are TRBV19 and TRBJ1-2; no clear D gene. V was shortened by 3 bases and J by 6 bases, with 14 bases between the two germline ends. Looked up from germline, CDR1 is LNHDA and CDR2 is SQIVND (reference sequence). CDR3 length: 14 amino acids. CDR3 in amino acids: CASSIFGRQHGYTF. The CDR3 region has the DNA TGTGCCAGTAGTATCTTTGGGAGACAACATGGCTACACCTTC.

The V and J genes are TRBV3-1 (or the pseudogene TRBV3-2) and TRBJ1-2; a weak D match, TRBD1 (6 bases). This CDR3 has 14 amino acids. V lost 4 bases to trimming and J lost 5 bases, with 14 bases between them. Germline CDR1 is LGHDT and CDR2 is YNNKEL (reference sequence). This CDR3 is CASSPAVGAYGYTF. The CDR3 nucleotides read TGTGCCAGCAGCCCAGCCGTGGGGGCTTATGGCTACACCTTC.

V and J are TRBV28 and TRBJ1-2; D is possibly TRBD1 (6 bases). The V end was cut by 5 bases, the J end by 5 bases, with 15 bases between. The CDR3 runs to 14 residues. The germline V gene has CDR1 MDHEN and CDR2 SYDVKM. In DNA, the CDR3 is TGTGCCAGCAGTCCCAAAGACAGGATTTATGGCTACACCTTC. This translates into CASSPKDRIYGYTF.

This sequence joins TRBV7-2 and TRBJ1-5, with D possibly TRBD1 on 5 matching bases. V was shortened by 6 bases and J by 7 bases, with 10 bases between the two germline ends. Per the germline V gene, CDR1 is SGHTA and CDR2 is FQGNSA. CDR3 size: 12 residues. The CDR3 reads CASSSGMQPQHF. CDR3 DNA sequence: TGTGCCAGCAGTTCAGGGATGCAGCCCCAGCATTTT.

The chain recombines TRBV7-2 with TRBJ1-1; maybe TRBD1 (5 bases). The V end was cut by 0 bases, the J end by 6 bases, with 11 bases between. The germline V gene has CDR1 SGHTA and CDR2 FQGNSA. The CDR3 totals 14 residues. The CDR3 region has the DNA TGTGCCAGCAGCTTAGCTAGGGGAGGCCCTGAAGCTTTCTTT. Amino acid sequence: CASSLARGGPEAFF.

The rearrangement joins TRBV19 to TRBJ1-1; D ambiguous. The germline V gene encodes CDR1 LNHDA and CDR2 SQIVND (reference sequence). Trimming pared 2 bases from V and 0 bases from J, leaving 7 bases between. CDR3 length: 14 residues. The CDR3 DNA follows: TGTGCCAGTAGTATACGGATAATGAACACTGAAGCTTTCTTT. Translated: CASSIRIMNTEAFF.

This clone appeared a single time. V gene TRBV9 combines with J gene TRBJ1-1; tentatively, D is TRBD1 (5 bases). V lost 7 bases to trimming and J lost 1 base, with 11 bases between them. This CDR3 is 13 amino acids long. Germline values: CDR1 SGDLS, CDR2 YYNGEE. CDR3 protein: CASGQGENTEAFF. CDR3 sequence (DNA): TGTGCCAGCGGGCAGGGAGAGAACACTGAAGCTTTCTTT.

The V gene is TRBV19, the J gene TRBJ2-7; D perhaps matches TRBD1 (6 bases). Per germline, CDR1 LNHDA and CDR2 SQIVND (reference sequence). The V gene lost 3 bases and the J gene lost 2 bases, with 11 bases spanning the gap. The CDR3 sequence is 14 residues long. The CDR3 sequence: CASSIGRGTYEQYF. The CDR3 DNA reads TGTGCCAGTAGTATTGGCAGGGGAACCTACGAGCAGTACTTC.

V is TRBV12-5 and J is TRBJ1-4; 8 nucleotides align to TRBD1. The CDR3 contains 19 residues. After removal of 3 bases from V and 2 bases from J, the junction contained 14 bases not matched to a gene. Per the germline V gene, CDR1 is LGHNT and CDR2 is FRNRAP. For the CDR3, the DNA is TGTGCTAGTGGTTTAAGGGACAGGCGGGGCGGGGAGACTAATGAAAAACTGTTTTTT. Encoded protein: CASGLRDRRGGETNEKLFF.

This chain uses TRBV21-1 with TRBJ1-2; the DNA was not compared with TRBD1, the D call given in the table. TRBV21-1 is noted as a pseudogene. There are 17 residues in the CDR3. CDR3 region: CASSPRQGALTNYGYTF. CDR3 sequence (DNA): TGTGCCAGCAGCCCCCGACAGGGGGCGCTGACTAATTATGGCTACACCTTC.

The chain couples TRBV6-6 to TRBJ1-2; 7 bases align to TRBD1. V lost 6 bases, J lost 3 bases, and 10 bases stayed unmatched. Germline-derived CDR1 and CDR2 are MNHNY and SVGAGI (reference sequence). This CDR3 comprises 15 residues. CDR3: CASRQGTYRDYGYTF. The CDR3 region has the DNA TGTGCCAGCAGACAGGGGACATACAGGGACTATGGCTACACCTTC.

CDR3 coding DNA: TGTGCCAGCCATCTGAAGGCGGGAGTAGTCTACGAGCAGTACTTC. It yields the protein CASHLKAGVVYEQYF. The genes are TRBV5-8 and TRBJ2-7; 7 nucleotides match TRBD2. Germline-derived CDR1 and CDR2 are SGHTS and YDEGEE. Trimming removed 7 bases from V and 3 bases from J; junction bases left unmatched: 13. The CDR3 length is 15 residues.

J is TRBJ1-1 and V is TRBV6-4; tentatively, D is TRBD1 (5 bases). V shed 6 bases and J shed 0 bases, with 8 bases lying between them. CDR3 length: 13 amino acids. Germline V gene data show CDR1 as MRHNA and CDR2 as SNTAGT. This CDR3 reads CASSVQVNTEAFF. The CDR3 DNA reads TGTGCCAGCAGCGTACAGGTGAACACTGAAGCTTTCTTT.